This T cell receptor beta chain was sequenced in a study of glioma-infiltrating T cells (dated by TCRdb to the mid-2010s). Describing the broader study: The low-grade gliomas were WHO grade II oligodendrogliomas or astrocytomas, while the glioblastomas were WHO grade IV tumors sampled at initial diagnosis rather than at recurrent diagnosis. Dexamethasone was administered to glioma patients for six or fewer days before surgery. To gauge divergence between tissue and blood T-cell populations, every tissue-infiltrating repertoire was compared against the peripheral blood repertoire from the same patient. The study sequenced TCR alpha- and beta-chain repertoires from glioma tissue, from non-neoplastic brain tissue and from matched peripheral blood mononuclear cells. Three low-grade glioma patients, about 8 primary glioblastoma patients, and three non-glioma patients who contributed non-neoplastic brain tissue made up the paired cohort. The sequencing target for blood libraries was roughly 4- to 10-fold coverage of about 960,000 peripheral T cells. Points the paper makes about the study in general: In non-neoplastic patients, VJ-independent divergence between tissue and blood fell below expectation, whereas in all gliomas, and especially in low-grade gliomas, the divergence rose above expectation. Small numbers underpinned the group comparisons: about eight glioblastoma patients, three low-grade glioma patients and three non-neoplastic patients. Patients with low tissue-blood divergence were marked by a signature set of shared blood CDR3 motifs, and this signature set was depleted in highly divergent patients. Very few CDR3 sequences were shared between tissue and blood, attributed to high CDR3 diversity and limited sampling.

Surgical brain or tumor specimens were cryofrozen in liquid nitrogen immediately after resection, and peripheral blood cells were collected concurrently. Comments on this clonotype: What this receptor recognizes is not known. Possible read error: a much larger clone is one base away.

TCR alpha and beta CDR3 regions were amplified with the iRepertoire nested amplicon-rescue multiplex PCR (arm-PCR) platform from RNA. The input for one-step reverse transcription and amplification was roughly 85-400 ng of tissue mRNA or PBMC total RNA. After bead purification, a secondary multiplex PCR added Illumina adapters, and libraries were gel-purified between 200 and 400 bp. Libraries carried internal 6-nucleotide barcodes used for demultiplexing. Sequencing of the libraries was done on an Illumina MiSeq using 2x220 or 2x250 nucleotide paired-end reads. For the original study's pipeline: Paired reads were merged using FLASH 1.2.11 and aligned with BWA-MEM to the GRCh37 human genome, and TRA and TRB reads were then extracted. V and J assignment used an IMGT-derived reference of cassette sequences and CDR3 motifs that included pseudogenes. Reads were translated in three frames, and productive CDR3s were defined as those with a C...FGXG motif and no stop codons. Unique combinations of V-J cassette pair and CDR3 amino acid sequence were defined as clonotypes. Reads were filtered by Hamming distance, thresholded by each sample's sequence error rate in mapped regions. TCRdb redid the processing of the public reads, applying fastp at Q25 and MiXCR, and retained in-frame beta chains. Each CDR3 protein appears once, grouped with its most common genes and DNA. The V and J calls follow TCRdb's processing rather than the paper's. The sample table lists around 390,000 distinct CDR3 sequences, around 38% of them with a count of one. Together, the top ten hold about 11% of the sample.

The sequenced sample consisted of glioma tissue, nonneoplastic brain tissue, or PBMCs (not recorded which). The sequence was collected from a human donor with low-grade glioma or glioblastoma, undergoing nonglioma brain surgery, or in good health (not recorded which).

CDR3 protein: CASSFISVGIRNIEAFF. The sequenced DNA: TGTGCCAGCAGTTTTATCTCGGTAGGCATCCGGAACATTGAAGCTTTCTTT. The V and J genes are TRBV28 and TRBJ1-1; the D gene remains uncertain. CDR1 MDHEN and CDR2 SYDVKM were looked up in the germline V gene. There are 17 amino acids in the CDR3, from cysteine to phenylalanine inclusive. The DNA shown is the 51-base CDR3, in frame from base 1.